There are many counts of the clone carrying this TCR beta chain. Its antigen is currently unknown. Each CDR3 protein is one row after TCRdb ran MiXCR on the PCR reads. Of about 65,000 distinct CDR3 sequences detected, 17% appear once; the ten largest clones hold approximately 1.4%. In germline, CDR1 is DFQATT, CDR2 SNEGSKA (reference sequence). The V segment lost 7 bases and the J segment 0 bases; nucleotides outside the gene matches: 10. The CDR3 is 16 amino acids. The source of the sample is a study of molecular identifiers for immune sequencing clone quantification. Overall study results and limits: Clones exceeding 20 RNA copies carried over 97% of effector molecules but under 1% of naive-cell molecules. Among around 1 million naive cells, as was reported, spiked Jurkat TCR RNA from one cell was detectable.

The material sequenced was naive CD8+ T cells from blood, with Jurkat cell RNA spiked in. As to subset: FACS-sorted CD8+CD4-CCR7+CD45RA+ naive T cells. This clonotype originated in a human donor in good health. Some libraries in this study had Jurkat cell RNA spiked in. The chain has TRBV20-1 and TRBJ1-4, with TRBD1 identical over 8 bases. CDR3 loop: CSGSGGESTTNEKLFF. Written as DNA, the CDR3 is TGCAGTGGATCAGGGGGCGAGTCCACAACTAATGAAAAACTGTTTTTT.